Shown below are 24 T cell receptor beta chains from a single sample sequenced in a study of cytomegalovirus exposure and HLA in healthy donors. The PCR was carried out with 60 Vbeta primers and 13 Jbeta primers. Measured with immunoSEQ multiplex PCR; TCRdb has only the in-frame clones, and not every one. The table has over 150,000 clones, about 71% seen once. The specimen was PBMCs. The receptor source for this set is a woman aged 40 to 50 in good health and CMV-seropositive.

The CDR3 is CASSLEAGRQEFNYEQYF. CDR3 in DNA: TGTGCCAGCAGCTTAGAAGCGGGACGTCAAGAGTTTAACTACGAGCAGTACTTC. The chain uses TRBV7-2 and TRBJ2-7; 7 nucleotides agree with TRBD2. The germline V gene has CDR1 SGHTA and CDR2 FQGNSA. The CDR3 covers 18 residues. Trimming cost V 1 base and J 3 bases; bases outside gene matches: 15.

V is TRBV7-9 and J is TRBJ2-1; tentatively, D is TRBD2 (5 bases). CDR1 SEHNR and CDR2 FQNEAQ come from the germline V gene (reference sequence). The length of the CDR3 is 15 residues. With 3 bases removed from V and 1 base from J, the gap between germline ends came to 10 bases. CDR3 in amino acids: CASSFWSGSYNEQFF. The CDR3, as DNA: TGTGCCAGCAGCTTCTGGTCGGGGTCCTACAATGAGCAGTTCTTC.

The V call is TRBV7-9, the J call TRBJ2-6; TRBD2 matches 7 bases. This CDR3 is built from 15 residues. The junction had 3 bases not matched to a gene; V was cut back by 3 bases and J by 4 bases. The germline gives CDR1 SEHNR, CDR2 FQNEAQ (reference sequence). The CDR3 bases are TGTGCCAGCAGCTTGAGCGGGACCGGGGCCAACGTCCTGACTTTC. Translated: CASSLSGTGANVLTF.

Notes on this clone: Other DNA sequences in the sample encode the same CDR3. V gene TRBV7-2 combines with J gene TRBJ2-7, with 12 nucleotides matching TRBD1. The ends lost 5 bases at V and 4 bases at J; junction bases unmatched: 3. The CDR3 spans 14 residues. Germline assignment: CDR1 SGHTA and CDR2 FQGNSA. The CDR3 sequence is CASSRDRGQYEQYF. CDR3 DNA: TGTGCCAGCAGCCGGGACAGGGGGCAATACGAGCAGTACTTC.

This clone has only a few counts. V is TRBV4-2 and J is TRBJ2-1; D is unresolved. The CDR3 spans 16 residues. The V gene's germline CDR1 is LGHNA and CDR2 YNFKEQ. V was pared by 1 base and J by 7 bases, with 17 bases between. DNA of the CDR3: TGTGCCAGCAGCCAAGCCCCTGACACTTATACAAATGAGCAGTTCTTC. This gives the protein CASSQAPDTYTNEQFF.

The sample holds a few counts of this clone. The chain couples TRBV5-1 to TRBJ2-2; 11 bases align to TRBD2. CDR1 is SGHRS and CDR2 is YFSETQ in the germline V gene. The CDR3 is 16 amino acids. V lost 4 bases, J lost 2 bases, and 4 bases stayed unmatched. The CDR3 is CASSTGTSGNTGELFF. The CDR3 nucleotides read TGCGCCAGCAGCACCGGGACTAGCGGAAACACCGGGGAGCTGTTTTTT. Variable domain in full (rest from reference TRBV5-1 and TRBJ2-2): KAGVTQTPRYLIKTRGQQVTLSCSPISGHRSVSWYQQTPGQGLQFLFEYFSETQRNKGNFPGRFSGRQFSNSRSEMNVSTLELGDSALYLCASSTGTSGNTGELFFGEGSRLTVL.

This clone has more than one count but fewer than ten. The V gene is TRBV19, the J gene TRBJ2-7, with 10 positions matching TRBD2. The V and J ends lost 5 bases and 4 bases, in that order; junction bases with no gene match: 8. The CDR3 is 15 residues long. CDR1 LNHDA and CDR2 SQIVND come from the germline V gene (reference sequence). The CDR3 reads CASSPPGTSEYEQYF. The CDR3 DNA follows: TGTGCCAGTAGTCCTCCGGGGACTAGCGAGTACGAGCAGTACTTC.

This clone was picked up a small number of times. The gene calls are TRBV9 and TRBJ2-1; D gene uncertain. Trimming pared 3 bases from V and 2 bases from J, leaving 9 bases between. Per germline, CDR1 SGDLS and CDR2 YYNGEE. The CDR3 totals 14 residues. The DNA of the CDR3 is TGTGCCAGCAGCGATGGAGTCCCCTACAATGAGCAGTTCTTC. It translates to CASSDGVPYNEQFF.

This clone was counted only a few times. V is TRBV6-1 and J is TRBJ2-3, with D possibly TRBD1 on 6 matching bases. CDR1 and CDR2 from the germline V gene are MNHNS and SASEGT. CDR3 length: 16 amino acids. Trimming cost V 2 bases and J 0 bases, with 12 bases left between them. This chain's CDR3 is CASSEIPGQSTDTQYF. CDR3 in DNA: TGTGCCAGCAGTGAAATTCCCGGACAGAGCACAGATACGCAGTATTTT.

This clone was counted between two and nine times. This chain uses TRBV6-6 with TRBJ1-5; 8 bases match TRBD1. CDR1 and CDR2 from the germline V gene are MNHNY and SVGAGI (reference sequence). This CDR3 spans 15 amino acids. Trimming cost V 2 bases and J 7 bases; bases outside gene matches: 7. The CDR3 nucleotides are TGTGCCAGCAGTTACGGCCAGGGGGCGGGGCAGCCCCAGCATTTT. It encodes CASSYGQGAGQPQHF.

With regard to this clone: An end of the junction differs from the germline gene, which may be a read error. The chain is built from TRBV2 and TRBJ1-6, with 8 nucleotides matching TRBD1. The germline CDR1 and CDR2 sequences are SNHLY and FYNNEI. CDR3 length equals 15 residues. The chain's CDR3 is CASSGAGGYNSPLNF. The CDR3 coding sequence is TGTGCCAGCAGTGGGGCAGGGGGCTACAATTCACCCCTCAACTTT. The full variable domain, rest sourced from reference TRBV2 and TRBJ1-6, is EPEVTQTPSHQVTQMGQEVILRCVPISNHLYFYWYRQILGQKVEFLVSFYNNEISEKSEIFDDQFSVERPDGSNFTLKIRSTKLEDSAMYFCASSGAGGYNSPLNFGNGTRLTVT.

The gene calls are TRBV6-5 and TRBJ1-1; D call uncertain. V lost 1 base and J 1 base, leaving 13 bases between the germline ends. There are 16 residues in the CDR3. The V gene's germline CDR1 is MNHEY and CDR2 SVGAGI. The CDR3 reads CASSYLSRGPNTEAFF. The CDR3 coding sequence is TGTGCCAGCAGTTACTTGAGCCGGGGTCCGAACACTGAAGCTTTCTTT.

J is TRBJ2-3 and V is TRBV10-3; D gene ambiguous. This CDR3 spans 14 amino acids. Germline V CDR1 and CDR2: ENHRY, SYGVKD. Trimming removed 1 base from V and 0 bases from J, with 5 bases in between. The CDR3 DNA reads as TGTGCCATCAGTGAGTTACACAGCACAGATACGCAGTATTTT. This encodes CAISELHSTDTQYF.

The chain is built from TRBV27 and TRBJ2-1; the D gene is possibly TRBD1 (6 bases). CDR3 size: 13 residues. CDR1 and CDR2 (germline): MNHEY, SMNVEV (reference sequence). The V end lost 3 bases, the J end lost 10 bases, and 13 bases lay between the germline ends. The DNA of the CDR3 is TGTGCCAGCAGTTTCAGTCAGGGGACGGAGCAGTTCTTC. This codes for CASSFSQGTEQFF.

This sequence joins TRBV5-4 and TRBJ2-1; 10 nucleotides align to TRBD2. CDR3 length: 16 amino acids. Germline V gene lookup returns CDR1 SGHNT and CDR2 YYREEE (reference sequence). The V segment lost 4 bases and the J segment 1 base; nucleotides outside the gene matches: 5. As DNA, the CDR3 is TGTGCCAGCAGCAGGTCAGCGGGAGGGTCCTACAATGAGCAGTTCTTC. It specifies CASSRSAGGSYNEQFF. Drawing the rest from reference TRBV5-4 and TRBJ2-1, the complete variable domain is ETGVTQSPTHLIKTRGQQVTLRCSSQSGHNTVSWYQQALGQGPQFIFQYYREEENGRGNFPPRFSGLQFPNYSSELNVNALELDDSALYLCASSRSAGGSYNEQFFGPGTRLTVL.

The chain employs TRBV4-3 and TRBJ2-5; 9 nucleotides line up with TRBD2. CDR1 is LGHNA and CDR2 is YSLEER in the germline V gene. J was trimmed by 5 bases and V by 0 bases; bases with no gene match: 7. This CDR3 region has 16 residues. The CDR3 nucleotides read TGCGCCAGCAGCCAAGATCCGAGCGGGGGGATTGAGACCCAGTACTTC. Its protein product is CASSQDPSGGIETQYF.

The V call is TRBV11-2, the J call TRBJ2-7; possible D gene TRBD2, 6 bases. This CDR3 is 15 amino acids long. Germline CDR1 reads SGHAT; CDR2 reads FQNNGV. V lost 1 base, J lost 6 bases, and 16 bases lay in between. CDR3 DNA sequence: TGTGCCAGCAGCTTAGTAGTAACGGGAGATGGCGAGCAGTACTTC. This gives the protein CASSLVVTGDGEQYF.

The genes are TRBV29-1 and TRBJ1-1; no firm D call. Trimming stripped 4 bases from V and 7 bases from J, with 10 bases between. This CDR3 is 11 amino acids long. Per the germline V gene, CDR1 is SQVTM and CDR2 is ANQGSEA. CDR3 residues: CSVGRDSEAFF. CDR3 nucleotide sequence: TGCAGCGTTGGGAGGGATAGTGAAGCTTTCTTT.

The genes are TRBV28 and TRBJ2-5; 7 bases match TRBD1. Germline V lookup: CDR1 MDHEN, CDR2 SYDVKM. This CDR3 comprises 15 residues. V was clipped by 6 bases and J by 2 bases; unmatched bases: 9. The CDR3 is CASRLPTGNQETQYF. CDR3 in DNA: TGTGCCAGCAGGTTACCGACAGGGAATCAAGAGACCCAGTACTTC.

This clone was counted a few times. This CDR3 reads CASSLGTGIADTQYF. The CDR3 DNA follows: TGCGCCAGCAGCTTGGGGACAGGGATAGCAGATACGCAGTATTTT. The chain employs TRBV5-1 and TRBJ2-3, with 8 positions matching TRBD1. Losses at the gene ends were 0 bases for V and 4 bases for J; bases not matched to a gene: 4. Per germline, CDR1 SGHRS and CDR2 YFSETQ. The CDR3 totals 15 residues.

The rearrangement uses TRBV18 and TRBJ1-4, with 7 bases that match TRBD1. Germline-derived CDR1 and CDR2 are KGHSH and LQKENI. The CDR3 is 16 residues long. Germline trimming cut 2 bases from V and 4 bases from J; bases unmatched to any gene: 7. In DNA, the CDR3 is TGTGCCAGCTCACCAAGTTCACAGGGGAATAATGAAAAACTGTTTTTT. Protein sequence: CASSPSSQGNNEKLFF.

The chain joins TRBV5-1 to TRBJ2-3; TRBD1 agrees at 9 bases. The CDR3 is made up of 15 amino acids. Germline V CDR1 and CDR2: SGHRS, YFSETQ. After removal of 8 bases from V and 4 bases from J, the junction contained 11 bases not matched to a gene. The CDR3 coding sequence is TGCGCCAGTAGCCCGGGACAGGGTGTATCAGATACGCAGTATTTT. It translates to CASSPGQGVSDTQYF.

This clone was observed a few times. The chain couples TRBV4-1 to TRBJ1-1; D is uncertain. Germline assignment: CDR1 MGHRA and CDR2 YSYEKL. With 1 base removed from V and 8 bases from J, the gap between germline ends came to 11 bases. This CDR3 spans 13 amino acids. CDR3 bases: TGCGCCAGCAGCCAAGGAGTTGGACTCGAAGCTTTCTTT. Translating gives CASSQGVGLEAFF.

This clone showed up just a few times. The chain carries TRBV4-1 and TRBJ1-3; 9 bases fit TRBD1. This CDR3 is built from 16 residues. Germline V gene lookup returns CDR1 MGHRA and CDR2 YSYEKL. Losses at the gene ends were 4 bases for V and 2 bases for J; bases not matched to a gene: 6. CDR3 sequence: CASSRQGGFAGNTIYF. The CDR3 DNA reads TGCGCCAGCAGCCGACAGGGGGGTTTCGCTGGAAACACCATATATTTT.